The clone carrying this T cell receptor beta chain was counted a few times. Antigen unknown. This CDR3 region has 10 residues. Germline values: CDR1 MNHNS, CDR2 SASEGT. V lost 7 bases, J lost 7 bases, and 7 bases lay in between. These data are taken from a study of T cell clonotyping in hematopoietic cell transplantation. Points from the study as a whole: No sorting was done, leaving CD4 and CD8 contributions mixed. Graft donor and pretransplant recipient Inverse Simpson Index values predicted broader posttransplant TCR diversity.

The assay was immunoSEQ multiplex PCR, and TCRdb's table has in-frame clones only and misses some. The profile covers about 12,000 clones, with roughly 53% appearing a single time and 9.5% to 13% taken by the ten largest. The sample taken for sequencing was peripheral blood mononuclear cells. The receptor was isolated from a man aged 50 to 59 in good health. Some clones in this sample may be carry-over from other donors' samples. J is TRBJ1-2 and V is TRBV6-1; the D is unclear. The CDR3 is CASNGVGYTF. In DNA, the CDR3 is TGTGCCAGCAATGGGGTTGGCTACACCTTC.